This T cell receptor (beta chain) stems from a study of OX40 agonist ivuxolimab in advanced cancers. The wider study: One hepatocellular carcinoma and a couple of cutaneous melanoma patients partially responded.

About this clone itself: Its specificity is not known.

The CDR3 spans 12 residues. CDR1 and CDR2 (germline): SGHRS, YFSETQ. The J segment lost 13 bases and the V segment lost 4 bases, leaving 3 bases of the junction unmatched. Study observations and caveats: In general, CD8+ T cells held more expanded clones than CD4+ did, on average.

Data came from immunoSEQ multiplex PCR; TCRdb stores just in-frame clones and leaves some out. The sample lists fewer than 50,000 clones; approximately 92% were seen once. This TCR derives from an adult with an advanced solid tumor such as melanoma, head and neck, liver or kidney cancer. The sample consisted of CD4+ or CD8+ T cells sorted from blood, taken in a trial of the OX40 agonist ivuxolimab. The rearrangement links TRBV5-1 to TRBJ1-6; 9 bases are shared with TRBD1. The CDR3 region has the DNA TGCGCCAGCAGCCTAGGGACAGGGCCCCTCCACTTT. Its translation: CASSLGTGPLHF.